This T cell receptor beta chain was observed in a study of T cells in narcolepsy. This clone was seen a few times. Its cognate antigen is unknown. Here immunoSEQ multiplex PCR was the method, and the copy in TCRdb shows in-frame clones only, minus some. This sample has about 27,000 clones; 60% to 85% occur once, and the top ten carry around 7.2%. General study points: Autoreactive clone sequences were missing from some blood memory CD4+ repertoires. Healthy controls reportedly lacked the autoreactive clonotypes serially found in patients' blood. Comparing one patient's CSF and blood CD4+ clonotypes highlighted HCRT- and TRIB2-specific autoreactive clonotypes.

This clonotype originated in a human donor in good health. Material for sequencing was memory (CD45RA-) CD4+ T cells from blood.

The CDR3 here is CAGGGRAGGDQPQHF. CDR3 nucleotide sequence: TGTGCCGGAGGGGGGCGGGCAGGGGGCGACCAGCCCCAGCATTTT. The V gene is TRBV19, the J gene TRBJ1-5; 8 nucleotides match TRBD1. CDR1 and CDR2 from the germline V gene are LNHDA and SQIVND (reference sequence). V shed 11 bases, J shed 7 bases, and the junction held 16 bases outside the gene matches. The CDR3 contains 15 residues.